This entry describes one T cell receptor (beta chain). This CDR3 has 16 residues. With V trimmed by 0 bases and J by 5 bases, 8 bases remained unmatched. Germline CDR1 KGHSH, CDR2 LQKENI. The data are from a study of T cells in Graves' hyperthyroidism and ophthalmopathy. Study details: Prior to any treatment, at the point of initial diagnosis, peripheral blood was collected.

Amplified TCR beta CDR3 regions came from RNA transcripts. First-round RT-PCR with HTBI primers amplified the TCR CDR3 region. TCRdb re-analysed the multiplex PCR reads in MiXCR, keeping a single row per CDR3 protein. The data show fewer than 500,000 distinct CDR3 sequences, roughly 14% seen once. Each ophthalmopathy patient scored at least 3 on the Clinical Activity Score and at least 4 on NOSPECS grade, with duration under 3 months. The PBMCs had their origin in about 9.7 ml of fresh peripheral blood. Sequencing was performed on blood. V is TRBV18 and J is TRBJ2-3; 7 bases agree with TRBD2. The receptor was derived from a man aged 18 to 35 with Graves' ophthalmopathy. The chain's CDR3 is CASSPPAAGRGDTQYF. The CDR3 DNA reads as TGTGCCAGCTCACCACCAGCGGCGGGGAGGGGAGATACGCAGTATTTT.